Listed here is a single T cell receptor (beta chain). The antigen is not known. PCR used 60 Vbeta primers and 13 Jbeta primers. As processed by the authors: Roughly 81 million unique TCR beta chains, 9.5 million to 14 million shared, were counted in a later analysis. The protocol was immunoSEQ multiplex PCR, while the TCRdb copy is restricted to in-frame clones and leaves out a portion. D and trimming come from the DNA, and the V and J calls and clone size come from that table. The data contain 87,000 or so clones, 55% to 75% of them singletons. This entry is derived from a study of cytomegalovirus exposure and HLA in healthy donors. Study results and caveats: Prior analysis indicated that the majority of TCR beta V segments exhibited productivity approximately 87% or approximately 30% of the time. From TCR beta sequences, most subjects' HLA-A and HLA-B alleles were reportedly predicted accurately. Investigators reported approximately 170 TCR beta chains as tied to cytomegalovirus.

The V and J ends lost 0 bases and 4 bases respectively, with 14 bases between them. CDR3 length: 16 residues. Germline CDR1 SGHRS, CDR2 YFSETQ. Sequences were obtained from PBMCs. This chain links TRBV5-1 with TRBJ2-1; D may be TRBD1 (5 bases). The sequence came from a man between 60 and 75 years old in good health and CMV-seronegative. CDR3 sequence (DNA): TGCGCCAGCAGCTTGGATTGGGGCATGGATTACAATGAGCAGTTCTTC. Its protein is CASSLDWGMDYNEQFF.